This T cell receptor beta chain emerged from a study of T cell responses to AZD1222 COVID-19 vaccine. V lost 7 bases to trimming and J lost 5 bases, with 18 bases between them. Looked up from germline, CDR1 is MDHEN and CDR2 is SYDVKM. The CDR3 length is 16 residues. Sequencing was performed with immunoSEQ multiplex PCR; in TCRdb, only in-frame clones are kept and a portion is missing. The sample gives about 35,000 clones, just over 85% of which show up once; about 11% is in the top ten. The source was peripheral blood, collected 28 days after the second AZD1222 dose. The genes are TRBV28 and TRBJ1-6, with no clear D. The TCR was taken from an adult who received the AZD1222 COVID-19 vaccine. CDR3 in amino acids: CASTHRSGPNNSPLHF. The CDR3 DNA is TGTGCCAGCACCCACAGATCCGGGCCAAATAATTCACCCCTCCACTTT. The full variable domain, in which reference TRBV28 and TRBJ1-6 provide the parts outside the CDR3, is DVKVTQSSRYLVKRTGEKVFLECVQDMDHENMFWYRQDPGLGLRLIYFSYDVKMKEKGDIPEGYSVSREKKERFSLILESASTNQTSMYLCASTHRSGPNNSPLHFGNGTRLTVT.